This T cell receptor beta chain was profiled in a study (dated by TCRdb to the mid-2010s). A note on the overall study: The study tested whether tumor-infiltrating Tregs in breast cancer are recruited from blood Tregs or converted in situ from other CD4+ T cell subsets. On the study overall, not on this receptor specifically: Tumor memory CD4+ T cell TCR gene usage was found to cluster with blood and lymph node memory CD4+ cells and with lymph node naive CD4+ cells. Rather than covering whole repertoires, validation in the larger cohort was restricted to a single TCR beta V-J rearrangement. The greatest overlap of tumor-infiltrating Treg TCR alpha and beta sequences was observed with tumor naive CD4+ T cells, followed by blood naive CD4+ T cells.

Full-length TCR variable regions were amplified by 5' RACE PCR using constant-region reverse primers, and then by semi-nested PCR using Nested Universal Primer A. The ReliaPrep RNA Cell Miniprep System was used to extract total RNA, which was then reverse transcribed into 5'RACE-ready cDNA with the SMARTer RACE 5'/3' Kit. Multiplex adaptors were used to barcode full-length TCR alpha and beta libraries, and the barcoded libraries were sequenced on an Illumina MiSeq. As for the authors' bioinformatics: Sequencing data were pooled across the five patients for each of nine subset-tissue groups and compared by unsupervised clustering of TCR gene usage. The Morisita-Horn index was used to calculate repertoire similarity, with shared sequences weighted by how much each contributed to each repertoire. The raw public reads went through TCRdb reprocessing: fastp at Q25, MiXCR clone calling, in-frame beta chains kept. Every distinct CDR3 protein forms one entry, paired with its most common genes and DNA. These V and J calls rely on TCRdb rather than the paper's analysis. This sample holds just under 65,000 distinct CDR3 sequences; less than 25% were observed only once. About 3% of the sample rests with the top ten.

The germline V gene specifies SGHTA as CDR1 and FQGNSA as CDR2. The CDR3 sequence holds 16 residues, the cysteine and phenylalanine included. Of all the DNA, just the CDR3 is kept, 48 bases in frame from base 1. V was cut back by 5 bases and J by 7 bases, leaving a gap of 20 bases between them. Note on this clonotype: Its antigen specificity is not known. Base qualities are missing; no much larger clone stands one base away.

The memory CD4+ T cell population was isolated based on a CD4+CD45RO+CD25- phenotype. Tregs, naive and memory CD4+ T cells from tumor, blood and ipsilateral draining lymph nodes of about five breast cancer patients underwent full-length TCR alpha and beta sequencing. Tumor tissue and lymph nodes from ipsilateral axillary dissection were perfused with PBS, minced and digested with collagenase I and hyaluronidase. Mononuclear cells from lymph nodes or approximately 50 ml of peripheral blood were isolated by Ficoll density gradient centrifugation. Sorted cell populations were confirmed by FACS to exceed 90% purity.

The rearranged segments are TRBV7-2 and TRBJ2-2, with TRBD2 perhaps the D gene, on 6 matching bases. This sequence originates from a female donor with breast cancer. The sequenced sample consisted of memory CD4+ T cells sorted from a lymph node. The cell subset or site label for this specimen denotes: memory CD4+ T cells, CD4+CD45RO+CD25-. The DNA sequence is TGTGCCAGCAGCACCCCTCGGAGGGCCGAGGGCGGGGAGCTGTTTTTT. This translates into CASSTPRRAEGGELFF.